This T cell receptor beta chain is drawn from a study of tumor-infiltrating lymphocytes in localized non-small cell lung cancer (dated by TCRdb to about 2021). About the study as a whole: The cohort included patients whose samples were collected after neoadjuvant chemotherapy, as well as both smokers and never-smokers and several histologies. In total, the ICON cohort consisted of fewer than 190 surgical patients with localized non-small cell lung cancer who had their tumors resected. Flow cytometry, multiplex immunofluorescence, RNA-seq, exome sequencing and proteomics were applied to the same patients as TCR sequencing, which was one of several integrated assays. Resected tumor tissue and uninvolved lung tissue described as non-adjacent to the tumor were contributed by each patient, with both tissues obtained from the same patient. The paired tumor versus uninvolved lung comparison of immunoSEQ T-cell fraction included some 54 patients. Results and caveats for the whole study, not just this receptor: Assay coverage varied across patients depending on available tissue quantity, so only a subset of the cohort had TCR sequencing. Higher T cell infiltration in tumors than in uninvolved lung tissue was supported by TCRbeta sequencing, consistent with immunofluorescence CD3 counts. The TCR-derived T-cell fraction showed no difference between the flow cytometry-defined immunotypes IM1 (good prognosis) and IM2 (poor prognosis). Because different pieces of the same tissue were used for different assays, technical variation could not be separated from intratumor heterogeneity.

From the germline V gene (reference sequence), CDR1 is SGHNT and CDR2 is YYREEE. Spanning cysteine to phenylalanine, the CDR3 consists of 12 amino acids. The retained sequence is limited to the CDR3, 36 bases, with the frame set at the first base. Relative to germline, V is 5 bases shorter and J is 10 bases shorter, with 13 bases between their ends. ICON enrollment began in the first half of 2016, and the last patient was enrolled in 2018. From a subcohort of some 76 patients, fresh tumor and matched uninvolved tissue were collected for in-depth immune analyses, including TCR sequencing. No cell sorting was done, and TCR sequencing was instead run on DNA isolated from bulk tissue. Points on this clone: Its cognate antigen has yet to be identified. Base quality data are lacking; no much larger clone is found one base away.

The immunoSEQ assay used for TCR sequencing gave the T-cell fraction in both tumor and uninvolved lung tissue. The authors' analysis ran thus. For survival analysis, patients were split into high (upper tertile) and low (lower two tertiles) T-cell fraction groups and compared by log-rank test. Paired tumor versus uninvolved lung differences in T-cell fraction were tested with a signed-rank test. What TCRdb holds here is the immuneACCESS table cut down to in-frame rearrangements. Part of the clones is not present; checked against another copy, under half of the missing clones reflect an unresolved V gene, and the others are unexplained. The DNA was the basis for D and trimming; V, J and clone size are from that table. The sample table shows about 7,000 clones, and about 79% are seen once. Roughly 8% of the sample is in the top ten clones.

The receptor was isolated from a human donor with non-small cell lung cancer. The source material was uninvolved lung tissue not adjacent to the tumor. The V and J genes are TRBV5-4 and TRBJ2-1, with no reliable assignment of the D segment. The DNA sequence is as follows: TGTGCCAGCAGAAGGGTGGCAGGCGAGCAGTTCTTC. Translated, this is CASRRVAGEQFF.